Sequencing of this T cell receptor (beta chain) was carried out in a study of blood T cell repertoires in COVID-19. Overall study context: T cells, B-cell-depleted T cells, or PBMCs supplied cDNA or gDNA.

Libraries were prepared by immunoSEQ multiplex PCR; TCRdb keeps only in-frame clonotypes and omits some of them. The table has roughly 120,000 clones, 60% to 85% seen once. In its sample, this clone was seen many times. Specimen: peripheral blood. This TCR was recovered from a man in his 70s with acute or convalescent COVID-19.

The CDR3 protein is CASSLVTSVSYEQYF. The CDR3 DNA sequence: TGTGCCAGCAGCTTGGTGACTAGCGTGTCCTACGAGCAGTACTTC. The V and J genes are TRBV5-6 and TRBJ2-7, with 8 positions matching TRBD2. The junction had 3 bases not matched to a gene; V was cut back by 0 bases and J by 1 base. Germline V gives CDR1 SGHDT, CDR2 YYEEEE. This CDR3 is built from 15 residues.